This TCR beta chain was retrieved from a study of blood T cell repertoires in COVID-19. Overall study: Samples came from the United States, Italy and Spain, spanning acute and convalescent COVID-19.

This CDR3 spans 14 amino acids. V shed 6 bases and J shed 6 bases, with 14 bases lying between them. CDR1 is KGHDR, CDR2 SFDVKD, per germline. The authors' processing: Estimation of nucleated cell counts was performed using reference gene primer amplification. TCRdb's table, derived via immunoSEQ multiplex PCR, lists solely in-frame clones and lacks some. From that table come the V and J calls and clone size; the DNA was used to work out D and trimming. The sample consists of hundreds of thousands of clones, 80% to 90% of them appearing once. Sample: peripheral blood. The chain uses TRBV24-1 and TRBJ2-1; a weak D match, TRBD2 (5 bases). The sequence came from a woman in her 30s with active or convalescent COVID-19. The CDR3 sequence is CATSSSSNSNEQFF. The CDR3 DNA follows: TGTGCCACCAGTTCTAGCTCTAACTCCAATGAGCAGTTCTTC.